This is a list of T cell receptor beta chains from one sample in a study of blood T cell repertoires in COVID-19. Generated by immunoSEQ multiplex PCR, the TCRdb table keeps only in-frame clones and is missing some. The sample shows roughly 80,000 clones, roughly 80% of them seen only once. The material sequenced was peripheral blood. These receptors came from a human donor in a cohort sampled during active COVID-19. Both conserved end residues are part of each CDR3. D genes are given only for firm matches. Only part of the rows carry a size: once, few, many, or a class if the clone is expanded.

CASSPPPGNGNEQFF,-,TRBV28,-
CASSPVTSLVTEAFF,-,TRBV4-1,-
CASSFRPEGGNEQFF,TRBD2,TRBV5-1,-
CASSYSGTTPYNEQFF,TRBD2,TRBV6-5,-
CASSSTVSYEQYF,-,TRBV12-3/TRBV12-4,-
CASSYSGDSYSPLHF,TRBD1,TRBV6-6,-
CASSVSGGPDEQFF,TRBD2,TRBV19,-
CASSIRDTEAFF,-,TRBV19,-
CASSLSGAGTGNTIYF,-,TRBV18,-
CASSNPPLTGQYNEQFF,TRBD1,TRBV7-9,once
CASSVATGGTEAFF,TRBD1,TRBV10-1,once
CASTSGGGGETQYF,-,TRBV2,-
CATSGTSELSDTQYF,TRBD2,TRBV24-1,-
CASSGSGGADTQYF,TRBD2,TRBV5-5,-
CASSQVAGETQYF,-,TRBV14,-
CASSSPGTGSAYF,TRBD1,TRBV28,-
CASSPTVYEQYF,-,TRBV18,-
CASSLSTVNTEAFF,-,TRBV27,-
CATSRDPRPEGTQYF,-,TRBV15,-
CSASLGATGANVLTF,-,TRBV20-1,-
CASSQGTDYNSPLHF,-,TRBV4-1,-
CASSTVQGAHLEQYF,TRBD1,TRBV5-4,-
CASSPLNGGGNTIYF,-,TRBV9,few
CASSPSYEQYF,-,TRBV2,-
CASSYSRVNTEAFF,-,TRBV6-5,once
CASSLGAADSYEQYF,-,TRBV5-1,-
CASSSDFTDTQYF,-,TRBV7-9,-
CASSESTGGNGELFF,TRBD2,TRBV10-1,-
CASSPRGYSNQPQHF,TRBD1,TRBV2,-
CASSPLAPPGETQYF,-,TRBV7-6,-
CASSPRSGGKLSTDTQYF,TRBD2,TRBV18,-
CASSQPSGHPVNYGYTF,-,TRBV4-2,once
CASSQGRGGAFYEQYF,TRBD2,TRBV3-1/TRBV3-2,-
CASDEAGENTEAFF,-,TRBV21-1,once
CAWSTSRVETQYF,-,TRBV30,-
CAWRDGWDRRFYSNQPQHF,TRBD1,TRBV30,-
CASSKTGMMNTEAFF,TRBD1,TRBV19,once
CASSPRPEGRDGYTF,-,TRBV3-1/TRBV3-2,-
CASSETSGGYAPETQYF,TRBD2,TRBV6-1,-
CASSFSGGSTDTQYF,TRBD2,TRBV7-3,-
CASSVAPPSRDTPYEQYF,-,TRBV9,-
CASSYSPGDRGPF,TRBD1,TRBV6-2/TRBV6-3,-
CASSQDGFSSGDGQFF,TRBD2,TRBV3-1/TRBV3-2,once
CASSQDRALSGANVLTF,-,TRBV3-1/TRBV3-2,-
CASSPDSFTGELFF,-,TRBV18,once
CASSTHAEASYEQYF,-,TRBV5-1,-
CARSFDTQGSGNTIYF,-,TRBV5-3,-
CASSYSGQTSSYEQYF,-,TRBV6-5,few